Listed below are T cell receptor beta chains from one sample, sequenced in a study of blood T cell repertoires in COVID-19. Profiled with immunoSEQ multiplex PCR; TCRdb holds only in-frame clones, not every one. The sample lists 200,000 to 250,000 clones, approximately 90% occurring once. Sequenced material: peripheral blood. Source of these receptors: a man between 18 and 29 years old with active or convalescent COVID-19. CDR3s leave out the opening cysteine and the closing phenylalanine or tryptophan. Each record gives: V gene, CDR3 protein.

v_call: TRBV10-3
cdr3_aa: AISEVRSGQGYT

v_call: TRBV29-1
cdr3_aa: SVVWQGGPYEQY

v_call: TRBV30
cdr3_aa: AFTQGSGNTIY

v_call: TRBV6-5
cdr3_aa: ASSQRTLHGYT

v_call: TRBV10-3
cdr3_aa: AISESGRGSYNEQF

v_call: TRBV6-1
cdr3_aa: ASSETGTGLRGYT

v_call: TRBV7-9
cdr3_aa: ASSRDSGTYGYT

v_call: TRBV29-1
cdr3_aa: SSWEGRHAFAGELF

v_call: TRBV6-5
cdr3_aa: ASSYSPRSGSPLH

v_call: TRBV5-1
cdr3_aa: ASSSRAEGEDTQY

v_call: TRBV18
cdr3_aa: ASSPQGAGYGYT

v_call: TRBV19
cdr3_aa: ASSIFGAGGLGYNEQF

v_call: TRBV18
cdr3_aa: ASSPRKGTGVASTEAF

v_call: TRBV15
cdr3_aa: ATSSVGGGGPQH

v_call: TRBV5-1
cdr3_aa: ASSLDLLPSGYGYT

v_call: TRBV6-5
cdr3_aa: ASNRAGGTDTQY

v_call: TRBV4-3
cdr3_aa: ASSQDRVQGVGSGANVLT

v_call: TRBV18
cdr3_aa: ASSPVGVASSGNTIY

v_call: TRBV19
cdr3_aa: ASSIGHSNQPQH

v_call: TRBV6-1
cdr3_aa: ASSESFPYSSYEQY